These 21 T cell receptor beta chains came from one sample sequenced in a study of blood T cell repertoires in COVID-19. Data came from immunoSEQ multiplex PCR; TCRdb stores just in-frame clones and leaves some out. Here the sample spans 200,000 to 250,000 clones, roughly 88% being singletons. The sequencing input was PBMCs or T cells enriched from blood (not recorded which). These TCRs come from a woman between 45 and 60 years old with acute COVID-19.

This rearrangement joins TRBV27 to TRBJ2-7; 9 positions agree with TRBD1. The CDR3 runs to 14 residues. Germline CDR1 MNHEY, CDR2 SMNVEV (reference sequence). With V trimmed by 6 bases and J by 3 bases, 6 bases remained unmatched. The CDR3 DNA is TGTGCCAGCAGCAGACAGGGGGATCGCTACGAGCAGTACTTC. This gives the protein CASSRQGDRYEQYF.

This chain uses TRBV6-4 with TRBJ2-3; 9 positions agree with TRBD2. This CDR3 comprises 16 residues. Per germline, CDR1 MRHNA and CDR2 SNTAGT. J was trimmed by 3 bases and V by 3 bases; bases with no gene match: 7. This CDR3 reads CASSEVAGGATDTQYF. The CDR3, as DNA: TGTGCCAGCAGTGAGGTCGCGGGAGGGGCGACAGATACGCAGTATTTT.

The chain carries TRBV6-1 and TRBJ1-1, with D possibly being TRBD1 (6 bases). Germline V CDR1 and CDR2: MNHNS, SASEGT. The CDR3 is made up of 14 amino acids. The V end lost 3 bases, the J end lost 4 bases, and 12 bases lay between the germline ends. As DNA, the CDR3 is TGTGCCAGCAGTGATATTCAGGGGATCACTGAAGCTTTCTTT. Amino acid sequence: CASSDIQGITEAFF.

The DNA for the CDR3 is TGTGCCAGCAGCGTGAGACAGGGTGAAGCTTTCTTT. Translating gives CASSVRQGEAFF. The chain couples TRBV9 to TRBJ1-1, with 7 bases matching TRBD1. The CDR3 runs to 12 residues. With 2 bases clipped from V and 7 bases from J, the junction kept 2 bases outside the gene matches. Germline CDR1 reads SGDLS; CDR2 reads YYNGEE.

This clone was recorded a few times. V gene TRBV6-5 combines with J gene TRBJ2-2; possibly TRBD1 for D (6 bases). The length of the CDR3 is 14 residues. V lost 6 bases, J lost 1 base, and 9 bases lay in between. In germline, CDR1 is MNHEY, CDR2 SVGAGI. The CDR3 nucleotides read TGTGCCAGCAGACTAGGGGGGAACACCGGGGAGCTGTTTTTT. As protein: CASRLGGNTGELFF.

CDR3 sequence: CASSLYQGQEQYF. The CDR3 DNA reads TGTGCCAGCAGTTTATACCAGGGTCAAGAGCAGTACTTC. J is TRBJ2-7 and V is TRBV28; D might be TRBD1 (5 bases). Germline V gene sequence: CDR1 MDHEN, CDR2 SYDVKM. This CDR3 has 13 amino acids. The V end lost 1 base, the J end lost 7 bases, and 11 bases lay between the germline ends.

The CDR3 loop is CAISESRTGTSNQPQHF. The DNA of the CDR3 is TGTGCCATCAGTGAGTCACGGACAGGGACTAGCAATCAGCCCCAGCATTTT. V gene TRBV10-3 combines with J gene TRBJ1-5, with 8 bases fitting TRBD1. V was clipped by 0 bases and J by 0 bases; unmatched bases: 4. CDR3 length: 17 residues. Per germline, CDR1 ENHRY and CDR2 SYGVKD.

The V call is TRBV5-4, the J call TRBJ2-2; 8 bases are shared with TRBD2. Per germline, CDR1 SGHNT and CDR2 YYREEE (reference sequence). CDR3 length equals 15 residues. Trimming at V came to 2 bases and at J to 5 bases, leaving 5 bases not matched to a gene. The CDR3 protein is CASSLWLAGTGELFF. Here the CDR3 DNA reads TGTGCCAGCAGCTTATGGCTAGCGGGTACCGGGGAGCTGTTTTTT.

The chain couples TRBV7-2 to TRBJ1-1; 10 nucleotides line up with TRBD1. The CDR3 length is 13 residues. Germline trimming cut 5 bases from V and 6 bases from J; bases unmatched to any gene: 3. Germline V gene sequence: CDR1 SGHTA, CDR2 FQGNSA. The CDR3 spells CASSLGTGAEAFF. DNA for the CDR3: TGTGCCAGCAGCCTGGGGACAGGGGCTGAAGCTTTCTTT.

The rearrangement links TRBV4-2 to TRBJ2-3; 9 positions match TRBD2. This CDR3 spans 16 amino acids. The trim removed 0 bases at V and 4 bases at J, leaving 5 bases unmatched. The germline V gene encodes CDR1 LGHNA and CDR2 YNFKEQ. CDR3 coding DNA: TGTGCCAGCAGCCAAGATTTAGCGGGAGAGGCAGATACGCAGTATTTT. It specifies CASSQDLAGEADTQYF.

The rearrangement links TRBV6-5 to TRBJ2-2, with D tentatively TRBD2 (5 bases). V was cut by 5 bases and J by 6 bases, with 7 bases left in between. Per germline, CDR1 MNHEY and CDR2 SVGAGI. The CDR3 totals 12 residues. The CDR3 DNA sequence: TGTGCCAGCAGTAGGGAGCCCGGGGAGCTGTTTTTT. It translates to CASSREPGELFF.

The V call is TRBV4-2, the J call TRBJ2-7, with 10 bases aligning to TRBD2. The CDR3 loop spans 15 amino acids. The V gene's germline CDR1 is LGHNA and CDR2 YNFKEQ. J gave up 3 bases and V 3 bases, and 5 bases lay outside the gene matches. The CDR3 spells CASSQPASGSYEQYF. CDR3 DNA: TGTGCCAGCAGCCAGCCGGCTAGCGGGAGCTACGAGCAGTACTTC.

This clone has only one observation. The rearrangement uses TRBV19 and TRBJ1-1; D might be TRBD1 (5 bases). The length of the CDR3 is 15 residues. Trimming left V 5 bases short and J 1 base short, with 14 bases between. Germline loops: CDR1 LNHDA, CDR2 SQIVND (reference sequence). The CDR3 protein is CASSPRGAKNTEAFF. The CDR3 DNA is TGTGCCAGTAGTCCGCGCGGGGCCAAGAACACTGAAGCTTTCTTT.

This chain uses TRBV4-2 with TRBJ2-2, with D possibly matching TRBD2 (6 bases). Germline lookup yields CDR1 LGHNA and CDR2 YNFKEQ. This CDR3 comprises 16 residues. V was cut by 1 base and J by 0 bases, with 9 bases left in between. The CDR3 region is CASSQAGTSNTGELFF. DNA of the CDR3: TGTGCCAGCAGCCAAGCCGGGACTTCGAACACCGGGGAGCTGTTTTTT.

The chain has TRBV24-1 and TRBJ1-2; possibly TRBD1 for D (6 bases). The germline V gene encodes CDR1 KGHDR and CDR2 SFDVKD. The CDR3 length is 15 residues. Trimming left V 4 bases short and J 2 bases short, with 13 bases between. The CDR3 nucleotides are TGTGCCACCAGTGAACCCGTACAGGGAAACTATGGCTACACCTTC. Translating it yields CATSEPVQGNYGYTF.

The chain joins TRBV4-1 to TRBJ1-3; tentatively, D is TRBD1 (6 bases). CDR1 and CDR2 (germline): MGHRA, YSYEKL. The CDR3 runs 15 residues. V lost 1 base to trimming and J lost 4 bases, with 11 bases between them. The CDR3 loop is CASSQAFQGGNTIYF. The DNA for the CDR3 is TGCGCCAGCAGCCAAGCTTTTCAGGGGGGAAACACCATATATTTT.

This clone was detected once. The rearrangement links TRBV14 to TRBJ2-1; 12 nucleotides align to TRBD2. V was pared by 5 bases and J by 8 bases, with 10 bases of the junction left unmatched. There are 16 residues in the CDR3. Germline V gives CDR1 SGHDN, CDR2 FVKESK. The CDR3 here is CASSSRLAGEVDEQFF. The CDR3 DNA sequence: TGTGCCAGCAGCTCTAGACTAGCGGGAGAGGTCGATGAGCAGTTCTTC.

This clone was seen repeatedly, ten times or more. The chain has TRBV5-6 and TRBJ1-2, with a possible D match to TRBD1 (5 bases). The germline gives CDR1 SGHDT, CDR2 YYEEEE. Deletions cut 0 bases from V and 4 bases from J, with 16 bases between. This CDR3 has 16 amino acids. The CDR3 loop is CASSLDAGLGFYGYTF. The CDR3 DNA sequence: TGTGCCAGCAGCTTGGATGCAGGGCTTGGGTTCTATGGCTACACCTTC.

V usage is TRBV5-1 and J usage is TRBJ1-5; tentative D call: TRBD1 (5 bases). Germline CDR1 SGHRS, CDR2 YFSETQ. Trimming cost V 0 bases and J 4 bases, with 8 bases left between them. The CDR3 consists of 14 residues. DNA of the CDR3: TGCGCCAGCAGCTTGGAGCCAGGGAATCAGCCCCAGCATTTT. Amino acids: CASSLEPGNQPQHF.

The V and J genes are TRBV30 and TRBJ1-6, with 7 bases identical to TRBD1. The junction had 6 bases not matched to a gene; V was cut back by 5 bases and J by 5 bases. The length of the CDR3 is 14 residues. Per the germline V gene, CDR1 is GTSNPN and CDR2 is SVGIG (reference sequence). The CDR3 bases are TGTGCCTGGGGATACGGGACAGATAATTCACCCCTCCACTTT. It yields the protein CAWGYGTDNSPLHF.

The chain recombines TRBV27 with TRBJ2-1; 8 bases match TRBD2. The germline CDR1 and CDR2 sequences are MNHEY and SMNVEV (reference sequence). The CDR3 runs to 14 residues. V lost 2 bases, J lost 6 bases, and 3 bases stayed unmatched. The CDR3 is CASSLAGGTNEQFF. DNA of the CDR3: TGTGCCAGCAGTTTAGCGGGGGGAACCAATGAGCAGTTCTTC.